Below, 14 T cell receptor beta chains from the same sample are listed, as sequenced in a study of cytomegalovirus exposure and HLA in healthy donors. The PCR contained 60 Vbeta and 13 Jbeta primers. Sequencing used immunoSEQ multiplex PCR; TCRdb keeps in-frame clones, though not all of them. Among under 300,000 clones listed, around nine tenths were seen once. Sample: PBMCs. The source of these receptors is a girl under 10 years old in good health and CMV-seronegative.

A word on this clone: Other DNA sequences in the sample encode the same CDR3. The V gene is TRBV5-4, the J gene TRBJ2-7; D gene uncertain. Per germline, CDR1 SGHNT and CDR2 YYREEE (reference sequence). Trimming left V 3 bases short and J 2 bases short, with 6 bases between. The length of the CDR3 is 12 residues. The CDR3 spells CASSSTPYEQYF. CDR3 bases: TGTGCCAGCAGCTCGACACCCTACGAGCAGTACTTC.

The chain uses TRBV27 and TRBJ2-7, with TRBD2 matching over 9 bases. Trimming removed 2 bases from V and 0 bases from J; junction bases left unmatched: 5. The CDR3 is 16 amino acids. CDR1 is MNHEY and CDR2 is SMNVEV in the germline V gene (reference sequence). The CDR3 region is CASSLIGSGSSYEQYF. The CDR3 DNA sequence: TGTGCCAGCAGTTTAATCGGTAGCGGGAGCTCCTACGAGCAGTACTTC.

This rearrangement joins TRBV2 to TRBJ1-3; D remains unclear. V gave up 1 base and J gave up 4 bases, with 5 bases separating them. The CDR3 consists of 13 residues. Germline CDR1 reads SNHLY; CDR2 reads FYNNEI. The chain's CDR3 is CASSEGQGNTIYF. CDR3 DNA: TGTGCCAGCAGTGAAGGGCAGGGAAACACCATATATTTT.

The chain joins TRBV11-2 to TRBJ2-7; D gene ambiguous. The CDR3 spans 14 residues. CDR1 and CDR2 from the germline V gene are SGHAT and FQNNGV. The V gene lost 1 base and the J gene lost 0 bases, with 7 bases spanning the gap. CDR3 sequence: CASSLGTNSYEQYF. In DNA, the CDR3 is TGTGCCAGCAGCTTAGGAACTAACTCCTACGAGCAGTACTTC.

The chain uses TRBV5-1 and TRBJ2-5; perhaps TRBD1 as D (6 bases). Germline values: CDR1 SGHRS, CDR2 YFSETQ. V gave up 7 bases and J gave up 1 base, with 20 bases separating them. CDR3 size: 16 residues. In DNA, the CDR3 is TGCGCCAGCCGAGGGGAAGACAGGCGCTTCCAAGAGACCCAGTACTTC. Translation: CASRGEDRRFQETQYF.

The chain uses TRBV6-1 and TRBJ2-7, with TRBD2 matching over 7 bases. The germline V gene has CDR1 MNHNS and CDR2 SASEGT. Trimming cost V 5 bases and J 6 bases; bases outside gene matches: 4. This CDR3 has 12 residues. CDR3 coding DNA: TGTGCCAGCAGTACGGGACTAACCGAGCAGTACTTC. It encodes CASSTGLTEQYF.

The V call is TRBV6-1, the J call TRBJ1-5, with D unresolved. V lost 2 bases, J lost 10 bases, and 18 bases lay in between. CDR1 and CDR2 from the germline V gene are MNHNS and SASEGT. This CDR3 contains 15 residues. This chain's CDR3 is CASSEMEGPDAPQHF. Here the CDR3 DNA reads TGTGCCAGCAGTGAAATGGAGGGCCCGGACGCTCCCCAGCATTTT.

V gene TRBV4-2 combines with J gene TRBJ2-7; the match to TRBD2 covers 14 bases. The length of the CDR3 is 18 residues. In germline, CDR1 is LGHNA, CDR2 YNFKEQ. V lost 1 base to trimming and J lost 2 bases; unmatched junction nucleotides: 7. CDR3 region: CASSQAGTSGSGTYEQYF. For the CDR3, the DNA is TGTGCCAGCAGCCAAGCCGGGACTAGCGGGAGCGGAACCTACGAGCAGTACTTC.

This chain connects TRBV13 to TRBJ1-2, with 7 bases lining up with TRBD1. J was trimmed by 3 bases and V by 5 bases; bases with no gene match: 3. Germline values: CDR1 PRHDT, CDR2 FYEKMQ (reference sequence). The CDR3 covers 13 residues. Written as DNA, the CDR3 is TGTGCCAGCAGCCTCGGGACAGACTATGGCTACACCTTC. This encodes CASSLGTDYGYTF.

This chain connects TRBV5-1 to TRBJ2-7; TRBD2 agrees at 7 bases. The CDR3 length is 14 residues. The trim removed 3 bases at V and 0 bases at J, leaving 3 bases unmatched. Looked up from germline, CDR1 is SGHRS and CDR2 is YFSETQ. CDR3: CASSSSGSSYEQYF. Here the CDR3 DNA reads TGCGCCAGCAGCTCTAGCGGAAGCTCCTACGAGCAGTACTTC.

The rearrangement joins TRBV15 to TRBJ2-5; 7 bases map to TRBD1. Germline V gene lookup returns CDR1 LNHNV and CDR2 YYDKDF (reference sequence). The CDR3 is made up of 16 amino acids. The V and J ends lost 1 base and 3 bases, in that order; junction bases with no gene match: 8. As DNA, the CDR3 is TGTGCCACCAGCAGAGTCCCTGACAGGGATGAAGAGACCCAGTACTTC. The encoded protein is CATSRVPDRDEETQYF.

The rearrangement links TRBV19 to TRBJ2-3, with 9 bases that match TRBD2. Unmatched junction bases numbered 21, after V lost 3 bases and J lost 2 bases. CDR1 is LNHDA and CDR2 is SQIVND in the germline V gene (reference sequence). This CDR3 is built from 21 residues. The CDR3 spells CASSIGWRGGLGSAATDTQYF. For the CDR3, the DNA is TGTGCCAGTAGTATCGGTTGGCGGGGGGGCCTTGGGAGTGCCGCCACAGATACGCAGTATTTT.

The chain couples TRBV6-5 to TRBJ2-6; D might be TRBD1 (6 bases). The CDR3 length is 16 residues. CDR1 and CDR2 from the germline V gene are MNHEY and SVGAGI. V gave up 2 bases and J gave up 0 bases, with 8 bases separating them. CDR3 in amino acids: CASSYRTDSGANVLTF. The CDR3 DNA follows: TGTGCCAGCAGTTACCGGACAGACTCTGGGGCCAACGTCCTGACTTTC.

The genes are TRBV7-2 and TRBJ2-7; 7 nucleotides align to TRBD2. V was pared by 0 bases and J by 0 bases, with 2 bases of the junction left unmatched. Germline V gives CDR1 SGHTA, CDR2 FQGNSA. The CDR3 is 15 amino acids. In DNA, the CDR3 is TGTGCCAGCAGCTTAGCGGGAGGGGTCTCCTACGAGCAGTACTTC. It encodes CASSLAGGVSYEQYF.